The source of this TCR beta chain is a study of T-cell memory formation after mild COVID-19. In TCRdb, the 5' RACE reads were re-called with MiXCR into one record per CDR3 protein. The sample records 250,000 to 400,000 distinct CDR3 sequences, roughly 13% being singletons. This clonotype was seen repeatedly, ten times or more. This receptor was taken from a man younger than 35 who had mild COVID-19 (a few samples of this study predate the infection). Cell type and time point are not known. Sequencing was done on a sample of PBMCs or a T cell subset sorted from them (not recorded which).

The chain's CDR3 is CASSQDLARSDEQYF. CDR3 in DNA: TGCGCCAGCAGCCAAGATCTCGCTAGATCAGACGAGCAGTACTTC. The chain carries TRBV4-3 and TRBJ2-7; D is unclear. Germline V lookup: CDR1 LGHNA, CDR2 YSLEER. V was clipped by 0 bases and J by 5 bases, with 14 bases between them. The CDR3 sequence is 15 residues long.